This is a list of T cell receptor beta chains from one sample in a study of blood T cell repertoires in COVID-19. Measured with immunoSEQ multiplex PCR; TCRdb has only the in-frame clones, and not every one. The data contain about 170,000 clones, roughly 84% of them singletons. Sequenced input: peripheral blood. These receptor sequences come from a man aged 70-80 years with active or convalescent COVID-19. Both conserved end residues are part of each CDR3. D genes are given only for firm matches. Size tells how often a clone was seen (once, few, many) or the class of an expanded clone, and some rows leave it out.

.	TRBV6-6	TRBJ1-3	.	TGTGCCAGCAGTCCAGGCGGGAGCTCTGGAAACACCATATATTTT	CASSPGGSSGNTIYF
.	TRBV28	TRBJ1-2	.	TGTGCCAGCAACAGGGCCTTCTCCCGGAGCTATGGCTACACCTTC	CASNRAFSRSYGYTF
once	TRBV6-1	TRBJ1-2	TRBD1	TGTGCCAGCAGTGAATGGAGGGGGGACAGGGGTGTTCACGGCTACACCTTC	CASSEWRGDRGVHGYTF
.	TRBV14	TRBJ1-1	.	TGTGCCAGCAGCCCCCCGCGGGGGACCGGGAACACTGAAGCTTTCTTT	CASSPPRGTGNTEAFF
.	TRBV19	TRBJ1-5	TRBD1	TGTGCCAGTATGGACAGGGGAAAACAGCCCCAGCATTTT	CASMDRGKQPQHF
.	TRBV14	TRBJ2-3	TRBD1	TGTGCCAGCAGCCCTGCGGGACAGGGGCCCCCAGATACGCAGTATTTT	CASSPAGQGPPDTQYF
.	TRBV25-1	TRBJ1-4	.	TGTGCCAGCAGTGACCACTCACAGGGCCTTAATGAAAAACTGTTTTTT	CASSDHSQGLNEKLFF
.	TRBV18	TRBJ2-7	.	TGTGCCAGCTCACCACCGGGGGCGGACAATTCCTACGAGCAGTACTTC	CASSPPGADNSYEQYF
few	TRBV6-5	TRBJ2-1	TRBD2	TGTGCCAGCAGTTCCCCCCTAGCGGGATCCTACAATGAGCAGTTCTTC	CASSSPLAGSYNEQFF
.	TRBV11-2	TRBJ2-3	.	TGTGCCAGCAGCTTAGTTGGGGGGGCGAGAGATACGCAGTATTTT	CASSLVGGARDTQYF
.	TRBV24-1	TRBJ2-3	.	TGTGCCACCAGCCCCGGCCCTCAGCCCACAGGTACGCAGTATTTT	CATSPGPQPTGTQYF
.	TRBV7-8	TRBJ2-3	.	TGTGCCAGCAGCTTAGTTGGACCGGGAACTACTAGCACAGATACGCAGTATTTT	CASSLVGPGTTSTDTQYF
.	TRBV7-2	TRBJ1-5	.	TGTGCCAGCTGCAGGGACATAAATCAGCCCCAGCATTTT	CASCRDINQPQHF
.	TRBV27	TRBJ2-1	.	TGTGCCAGCAGTCCCCACATGGTATTCCGGCAGTTCTTC	CASSPHMVFRQFF
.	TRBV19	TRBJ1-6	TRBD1	TGTGCCAGTAAAATTAAGGGGGCCGGTTCACCCCTCCACTTT	CASKIKGAGSPLHF
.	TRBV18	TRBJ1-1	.	TGTGCCAGCTCACGAAATGGGCAGATAAACACTGAAGCTTTCTTT	CASSRNGQINTEAFF
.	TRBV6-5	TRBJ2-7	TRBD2	TGTGCCAGCAAGGACAGCGGGGGGCCTTTCTACGAGCAGTACTTC	CASKDSGGPFYEQYF
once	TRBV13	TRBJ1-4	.	TGTGCCAGCAGCTTTGGGGGGGCCGGCGAAAAACTGTTTTTT	CASSFGGAGEKLFF
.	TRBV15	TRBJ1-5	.	TGTGCCACCAGCAGAGATTCTTCTGCCTTCAAACGCGGATCGAATCAGCCCCAGCATTTT	CATSRDSSAFKRGSNQPQHF
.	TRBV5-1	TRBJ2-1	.	TGCGCCAGCAGCTTGGCCCGGGGGAGCTCCTACAATGAGCAGTTCTTC	CASSLARGSSYNEQFF
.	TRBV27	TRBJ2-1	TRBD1	TGTGCCAGCAAGGACAGGGATAGAAATGAGCAGTTCTTC	CASKDRDRNEQFF
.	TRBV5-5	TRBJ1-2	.	TGTGCCAGCAGCTTGGGCAGCTATGGCTACACCTTC	CASSLGSYGYTF
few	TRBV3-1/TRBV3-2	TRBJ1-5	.	TGTGCCAGCAGCCAAGGGGCCGCTTATAGCAATCAGCCCCAGCATTTT	CASSQGAAYSNQPQHF
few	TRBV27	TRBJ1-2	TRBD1	TGTGCCAGCAGTTCAGTCCACAGGGGAGACTATGGCTACACCTTC	CASSSVHRGDYGYTF
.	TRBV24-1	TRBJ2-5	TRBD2	TGTGCCACCAGTGATTGGGGGACTAGCGGGGGCCAAGAGACCCAGTACTTC	CATSDWGTSGGQETQYF
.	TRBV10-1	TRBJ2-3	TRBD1	TGCGCCAGCAGGGGACAGTATACAGATACGCAGTATTTT	CASRGQYTDTQYF
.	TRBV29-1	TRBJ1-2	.	TGCAGCGTTTCCCCGGGTGGGTGGAACTATGGCTACACCTTC	CSVSPGGWNYGYTF
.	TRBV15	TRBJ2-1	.	TGTGCCACCAGCAGACAAACAGGGTACAATGAGCAGTTCTTC	CATSRQTGYNEQFF
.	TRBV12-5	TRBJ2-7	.	TGTGCTAGTGGCCACGACACTTACGAGCAGTACTTC	CASGHDTYEQYF
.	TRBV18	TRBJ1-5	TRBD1	TGTGCCAGCTCACCACCGGCAGGGGGACGTCAGCCCCAGCATTTT	CASSPPAGGRQPQHF
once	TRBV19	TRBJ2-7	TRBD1	TGTGCCAGTAGCAGGGGAACAGGGGGCCCGTACGAGCAGTACTTC	CASSRGTGGPYEQYF
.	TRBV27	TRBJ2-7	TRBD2	TGTGCCAGCAGTTTAAAGCGGGAGGCCCCCCTAACCACCTACGAGCAGTACTTC	CASSLKREAPLTTYEQYF
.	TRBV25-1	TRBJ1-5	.	TGTGCCAGCAGTTTTCAGGGGCATCAGCCCCAGCATTTT	CASSFQGHQPQHF